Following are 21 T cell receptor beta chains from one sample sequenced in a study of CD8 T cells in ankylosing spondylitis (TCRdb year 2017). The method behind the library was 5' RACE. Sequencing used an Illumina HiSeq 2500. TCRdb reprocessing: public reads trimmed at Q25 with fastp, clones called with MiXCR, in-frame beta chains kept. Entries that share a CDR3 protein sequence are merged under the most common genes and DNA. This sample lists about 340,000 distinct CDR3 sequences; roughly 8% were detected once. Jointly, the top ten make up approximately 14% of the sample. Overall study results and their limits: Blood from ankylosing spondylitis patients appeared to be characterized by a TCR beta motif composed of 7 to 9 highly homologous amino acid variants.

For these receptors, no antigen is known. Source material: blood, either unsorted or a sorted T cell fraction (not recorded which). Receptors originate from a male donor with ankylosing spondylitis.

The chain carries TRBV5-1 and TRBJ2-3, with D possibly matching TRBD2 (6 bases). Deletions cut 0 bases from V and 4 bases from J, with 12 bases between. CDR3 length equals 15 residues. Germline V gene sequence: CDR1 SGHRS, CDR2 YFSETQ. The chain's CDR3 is CASSLDPSAADTQYF. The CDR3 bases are TGCGCCAGCAGCTTGGACCCTAGCGCGGCAGATACGCAGTATTTT.

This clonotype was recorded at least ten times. CDR3 in amino acids: CASSLEGPHNEQFF. In nucleotides, the CDR3 is TGTGCCAGCAGCTTAGAGGGGCCACACAATGAGCAGTTCTTC. This rearrangement joins TRBV7-2 to TRBJ2-1, with a weak D call TRBD1 (5 bases). Germline V gives CDR1 SGHTA, CDR2 FQGNSA. Trimming took off 1 base at V and 5 bases at J, with 9 bases between the two ends. This CDR3 is 14 amino acids long.

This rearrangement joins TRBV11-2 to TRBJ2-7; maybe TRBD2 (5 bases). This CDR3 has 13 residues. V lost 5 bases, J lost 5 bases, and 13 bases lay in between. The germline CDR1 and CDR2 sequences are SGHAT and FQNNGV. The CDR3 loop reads CASSPPGWNEQYF. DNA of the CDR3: TGTGCCAGCAGCCCTCCGGGGTGGAACGAGCAGTACTTC.

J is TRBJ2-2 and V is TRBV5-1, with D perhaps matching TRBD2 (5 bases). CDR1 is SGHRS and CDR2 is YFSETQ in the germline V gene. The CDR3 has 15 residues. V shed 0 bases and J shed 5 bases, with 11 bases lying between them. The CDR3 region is CASSLAPRGTGELFF. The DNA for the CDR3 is TGCGCCAGCAGCTTGGCACCCAGAGGGACCGGGGAGCTGTTTTTT.

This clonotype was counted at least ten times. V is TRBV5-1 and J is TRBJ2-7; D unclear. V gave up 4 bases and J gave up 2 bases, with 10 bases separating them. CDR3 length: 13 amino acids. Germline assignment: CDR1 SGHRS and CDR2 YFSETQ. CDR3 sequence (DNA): TGCGCCAGCAGCCCGACACTTACCTACGAGCAGTACTTC. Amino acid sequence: CASSPTLTYEQYF.

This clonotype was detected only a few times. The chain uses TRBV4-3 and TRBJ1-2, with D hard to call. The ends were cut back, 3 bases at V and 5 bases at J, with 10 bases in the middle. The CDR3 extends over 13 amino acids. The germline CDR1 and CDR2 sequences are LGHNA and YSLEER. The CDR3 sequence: CASSQWAGYGYTF. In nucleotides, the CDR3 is TGCGCCAGCAGCCAGTGGGCTGGGTATGGCTACACCTTC.

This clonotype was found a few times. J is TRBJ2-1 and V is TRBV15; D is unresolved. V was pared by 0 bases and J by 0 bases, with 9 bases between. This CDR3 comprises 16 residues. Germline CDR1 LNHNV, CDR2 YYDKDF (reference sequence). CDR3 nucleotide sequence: TGTGCCACCAGCAGAGATACGGCGGTCTCCTACAATGAGCAGTTCTTC. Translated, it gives CATSRDTAVSYNEQFF.

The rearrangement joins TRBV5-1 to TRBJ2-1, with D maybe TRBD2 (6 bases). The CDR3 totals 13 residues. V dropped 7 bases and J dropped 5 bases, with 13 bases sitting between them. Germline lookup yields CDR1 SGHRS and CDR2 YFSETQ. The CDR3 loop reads CASGRDFNNEQFF. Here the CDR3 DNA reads TGCGCCAGCGGCCGGGACTTCAACAATGAGCAGTTCTTC.

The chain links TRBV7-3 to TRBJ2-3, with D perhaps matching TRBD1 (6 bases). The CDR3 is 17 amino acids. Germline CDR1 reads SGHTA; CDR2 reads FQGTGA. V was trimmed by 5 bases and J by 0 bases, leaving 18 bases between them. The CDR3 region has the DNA TGTGCCAGCAGCCCTACCCCGGGACAACCTAGCACAGATACGCAGTATTTT. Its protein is CASSPTPGQPSTDTQYF.

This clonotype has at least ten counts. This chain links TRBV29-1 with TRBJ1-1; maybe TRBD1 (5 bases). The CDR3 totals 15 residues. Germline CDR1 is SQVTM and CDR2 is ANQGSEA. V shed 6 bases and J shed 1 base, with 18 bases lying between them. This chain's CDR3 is CSVVGDSKGNTEAFF. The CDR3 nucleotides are TGCAGCGTCGTGGGGGATTCAAAGGGGAACACTGAAGCTTTCTTT.

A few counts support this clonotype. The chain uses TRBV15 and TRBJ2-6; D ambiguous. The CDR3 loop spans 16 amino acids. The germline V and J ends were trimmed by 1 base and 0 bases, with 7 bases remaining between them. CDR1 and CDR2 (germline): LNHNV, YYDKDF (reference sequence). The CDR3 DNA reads TGTGCCACCAGCAGAGCCCCGGTCTCTGGGGCCAACGTCCTGACTTTC. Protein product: CATSRAPVSGANVLTF.

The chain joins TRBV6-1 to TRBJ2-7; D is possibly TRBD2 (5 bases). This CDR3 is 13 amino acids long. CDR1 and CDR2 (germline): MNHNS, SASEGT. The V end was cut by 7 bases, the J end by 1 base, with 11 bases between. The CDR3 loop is CASTPPGSYEQYF. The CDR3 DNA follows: TGTGCCAGCACTCCTCCGGGGTCCTACGAGCAGTACTTC.

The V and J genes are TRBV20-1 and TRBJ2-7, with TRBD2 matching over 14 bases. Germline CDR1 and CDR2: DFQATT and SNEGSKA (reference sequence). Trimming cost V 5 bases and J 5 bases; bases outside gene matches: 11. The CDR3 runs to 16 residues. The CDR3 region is CSAGSGTSGRTNEQYF. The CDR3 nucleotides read TGCAGTGCTGGGTCGGGGACTAGCGGGAGAACGAACGAGCAGTACTTC.

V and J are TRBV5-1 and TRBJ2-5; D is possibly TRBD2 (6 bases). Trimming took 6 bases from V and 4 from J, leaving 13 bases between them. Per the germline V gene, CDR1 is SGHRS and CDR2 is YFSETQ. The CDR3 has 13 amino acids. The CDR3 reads CASNSRGGETQYF. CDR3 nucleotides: TGCGCCAGCAACTCGCGGGGAGGAGAGACCCAGTACTTC.

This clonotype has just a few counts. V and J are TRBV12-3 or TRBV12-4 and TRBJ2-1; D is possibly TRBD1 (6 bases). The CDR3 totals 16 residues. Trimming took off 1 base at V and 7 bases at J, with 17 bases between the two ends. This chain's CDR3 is CASSLGHPNTGNEQFF. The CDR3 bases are TGTGCCAGCAGTTTAGGCCACCCCAATACAGGGAATGAGCAGTTCTTC.

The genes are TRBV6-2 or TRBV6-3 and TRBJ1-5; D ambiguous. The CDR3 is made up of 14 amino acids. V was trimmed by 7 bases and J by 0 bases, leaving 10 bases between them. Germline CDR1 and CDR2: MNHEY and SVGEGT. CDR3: CASKAGDSNQPQHF. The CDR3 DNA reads TGTGCCAGCAAGGCAGGAGATAGCAATCAGCCCCAGCATTTT.

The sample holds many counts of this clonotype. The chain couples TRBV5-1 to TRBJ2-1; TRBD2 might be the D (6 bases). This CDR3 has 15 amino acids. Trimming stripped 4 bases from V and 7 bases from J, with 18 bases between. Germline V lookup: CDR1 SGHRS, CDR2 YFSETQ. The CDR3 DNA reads TGCGCCAGCAGCCGAACCACGGAGGGCCAGAATGAGCAGTTCTTC. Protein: CASSRTTEGQNEQFF. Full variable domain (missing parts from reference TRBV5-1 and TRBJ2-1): KAGVTQTPRYLIKTRGQQVTLSCSPISGHRSVSWYQQTPGQGLQFLFEYFSETQRNKGNFPGRFSGRQFSNSRSEMNVSTLELGDSALYLCASSRTTEGQNEQFFGPGTRLTVL.

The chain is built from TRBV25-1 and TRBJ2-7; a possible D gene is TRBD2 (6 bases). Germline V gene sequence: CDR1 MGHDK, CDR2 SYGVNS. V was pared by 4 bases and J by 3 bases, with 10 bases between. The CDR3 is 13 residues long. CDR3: CASSAYGGYEQYF. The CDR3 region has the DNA TGTGCCAGCAGTGCCTACGGGGGCTACGAGCAGTACTTC.

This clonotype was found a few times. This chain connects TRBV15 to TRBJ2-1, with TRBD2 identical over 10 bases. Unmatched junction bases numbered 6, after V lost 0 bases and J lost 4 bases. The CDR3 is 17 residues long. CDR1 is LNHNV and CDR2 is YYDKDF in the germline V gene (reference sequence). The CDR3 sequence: CATSRDWTSGPYNEQFF. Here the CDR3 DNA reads TGTGCCACCAGCAGAGATTGGACTAGCGGTCCTTACAATGAGCAGTTCTTC. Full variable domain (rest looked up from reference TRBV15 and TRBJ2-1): DAMVIQNPRYQVTQFGKPVTLSCSQTLNHNVMYWYQQKSSQAPKLLFHYYDKDFNNEADTPDNFQSRRPNTSFCFLDIRSPGLGDTAMYLCATSRDWTSGPYNEQFFGPGTRLTVL.

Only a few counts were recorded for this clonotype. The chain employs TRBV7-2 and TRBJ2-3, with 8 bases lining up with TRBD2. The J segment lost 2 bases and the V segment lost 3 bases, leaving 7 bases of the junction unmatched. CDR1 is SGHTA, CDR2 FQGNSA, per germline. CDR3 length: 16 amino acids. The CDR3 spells CASSFRVAGTTDTQYF. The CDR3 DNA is TGTGCCAGCAGCTTCAGAGTAGCGGGGACCACAGATACGCAGTATTTT.

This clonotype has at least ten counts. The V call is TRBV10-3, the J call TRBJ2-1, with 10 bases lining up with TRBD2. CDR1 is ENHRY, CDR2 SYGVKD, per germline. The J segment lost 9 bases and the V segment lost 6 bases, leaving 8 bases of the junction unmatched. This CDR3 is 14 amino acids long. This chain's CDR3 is CAISPGTSVAEQFF. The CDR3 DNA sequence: TGTGCCATCAGCCCAGGGACTAGCGTAGCTGAGCAGTTCTTC.